This T cell receptor (beta chain) was found in a study of radiotherapy plus CTLA-4 blockade in lung cancer. This table comes from immunoSEQ multiplex PCR, and its TCRdb copy is limited to in-frame clones, with some not included. Of around 120,000 clones in the sample, about 77% were seen once. Germline V lookup: CDR1 SGHKS, CDR2 YYEKEE (reference sequence). This CDR3 comprises 14 residues. V shed 1 base and J 4 bases; nucleotides not matched to a gene: 3. V and J are TRBV5-5 and TRBJ1-2; TRBD1 aligns across 8 bases. The sequencing here drew on peripheral blood, taken from a patient treated with radiotherapy plus ipilimumab. The sequence derives from a human donor with non-small cell lung cancer who had a partial response to radiotherapy plus ipilimumab. CDR3 sequence (DNA): TGTGCCAGCAGCTTGTATGGACAGGGCTATGGCTACACCTTC. Its protein product is CASSLYGQGYGYTF.